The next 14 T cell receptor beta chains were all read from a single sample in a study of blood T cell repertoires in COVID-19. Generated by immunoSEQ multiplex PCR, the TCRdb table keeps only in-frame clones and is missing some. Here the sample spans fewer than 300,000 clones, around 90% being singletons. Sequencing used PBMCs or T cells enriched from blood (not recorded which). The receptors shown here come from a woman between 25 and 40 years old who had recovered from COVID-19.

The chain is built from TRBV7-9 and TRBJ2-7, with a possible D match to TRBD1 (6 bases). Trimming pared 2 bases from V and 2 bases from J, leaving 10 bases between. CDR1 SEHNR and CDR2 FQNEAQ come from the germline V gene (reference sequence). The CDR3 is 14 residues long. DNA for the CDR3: TGTGCCAGCAGCTTAACAGGGCATCCCTACGAGCAGTACTTC. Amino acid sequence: CASSLTGHPYEQYF.

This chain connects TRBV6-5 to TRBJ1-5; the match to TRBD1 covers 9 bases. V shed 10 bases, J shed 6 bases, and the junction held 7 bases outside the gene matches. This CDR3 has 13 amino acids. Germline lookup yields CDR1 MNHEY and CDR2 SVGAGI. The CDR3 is CATTTGGGQPQHF. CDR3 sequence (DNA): TGTGCCACCACTACAGGGGGCGGTCAGCCCCAGCATTTT.

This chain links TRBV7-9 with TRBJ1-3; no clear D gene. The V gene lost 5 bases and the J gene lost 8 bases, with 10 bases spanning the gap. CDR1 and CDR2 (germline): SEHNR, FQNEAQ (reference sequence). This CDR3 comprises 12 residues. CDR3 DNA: TGTGCCAGCAGCGAGACACTAGACACCATATATTTT. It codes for CASSETLDTIYF.

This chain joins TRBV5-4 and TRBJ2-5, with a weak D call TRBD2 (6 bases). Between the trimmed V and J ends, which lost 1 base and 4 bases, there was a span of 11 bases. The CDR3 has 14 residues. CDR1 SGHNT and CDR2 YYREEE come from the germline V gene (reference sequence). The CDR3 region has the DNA TGTGCCAGCAGCTTGTTGTCGGGAGCAGAGACCCAGTACTTC. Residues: CASSLLSGAETQYF.

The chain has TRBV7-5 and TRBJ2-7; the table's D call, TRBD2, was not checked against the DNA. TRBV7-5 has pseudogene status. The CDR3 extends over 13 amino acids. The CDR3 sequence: CARSLAGLASQYF. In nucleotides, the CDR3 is TGTGCCAGAAGCTTAGCGGGTTTAGCGTCGCAGTACTTC.

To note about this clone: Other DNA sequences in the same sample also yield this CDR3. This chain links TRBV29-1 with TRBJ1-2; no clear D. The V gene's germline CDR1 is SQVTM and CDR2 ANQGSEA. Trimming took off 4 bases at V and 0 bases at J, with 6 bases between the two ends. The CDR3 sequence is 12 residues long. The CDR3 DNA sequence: TGCAGCGTTGGGCAAACTAACTATGGCTACACCTTC. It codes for CSVGQTNYGYTF.

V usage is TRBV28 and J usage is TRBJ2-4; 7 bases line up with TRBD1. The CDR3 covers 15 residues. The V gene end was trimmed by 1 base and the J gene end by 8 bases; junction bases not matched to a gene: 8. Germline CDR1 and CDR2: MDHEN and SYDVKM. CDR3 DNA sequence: TGTGCCAGCAGTTTATTGGGGACCGGGACAGACATTCAGTACTTC. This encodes CASSLLGTGTDIQYF.

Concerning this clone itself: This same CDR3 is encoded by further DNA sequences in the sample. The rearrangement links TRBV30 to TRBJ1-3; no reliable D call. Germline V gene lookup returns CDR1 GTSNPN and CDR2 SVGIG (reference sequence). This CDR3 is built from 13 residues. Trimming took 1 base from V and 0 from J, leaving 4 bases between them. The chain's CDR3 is CAWSASSGNTIYF. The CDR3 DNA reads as TGTGCCTGGAGTGCGAGCTCTGGAAACACCATATATTTT.

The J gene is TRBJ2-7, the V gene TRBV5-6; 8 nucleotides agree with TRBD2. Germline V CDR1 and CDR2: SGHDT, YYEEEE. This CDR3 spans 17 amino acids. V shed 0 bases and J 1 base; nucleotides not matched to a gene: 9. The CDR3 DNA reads TGTGCCAGCAGCTTGGGTATCGTTAGCGGGGTTTCCTACGAGCAGTACTTC. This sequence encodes CASSLGIVSGVSYEQYF. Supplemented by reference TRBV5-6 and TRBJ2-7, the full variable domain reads DAGVTQSPTHLIKTRGQQVTLRCSPKSGHDTVSWYQQALGQGPQFIFQYYEEEERQRGNFPDRFSGHQFPNYSSELNVNALLLGDSALYLCASSLGIVSGVSYEQYFGPGTRLTVT.

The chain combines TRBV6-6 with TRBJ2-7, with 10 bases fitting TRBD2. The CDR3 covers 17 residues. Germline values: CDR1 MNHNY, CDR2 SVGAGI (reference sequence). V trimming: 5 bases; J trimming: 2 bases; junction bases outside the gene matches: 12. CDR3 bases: TGTGCCAGCAGTCGTAGAAGCCGGACTAGCGGACCCTACGAGCAGTACTTC. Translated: CASSRRSRTSGPYEQYF.

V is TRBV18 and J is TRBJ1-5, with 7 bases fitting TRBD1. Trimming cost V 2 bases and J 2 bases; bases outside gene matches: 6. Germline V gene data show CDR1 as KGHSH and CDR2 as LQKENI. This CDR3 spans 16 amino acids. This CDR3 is CASSPATGVGNQPQHF. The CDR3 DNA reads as TGTGCCAGCTCACCAGCCACAGGGGTGGGCAATCAGCCCCAGCATTTT.

DNA for the CDR3: TGTGCCAGCAGCCTCAGAGAGGACAATGAAGCTTTCTTT. Amino acids: CASSLREDNEAFF. The chain has TRBV28 and TRBJ1-1; tentatively, D is TRBD1 (5 bases). V was shortened by 6 bases and J by 7 bases, with 15 bases between the two germline ends. The CDR3 has 13 residues. Germline-derived CDR1 and CDR2 are MDHEN and SYDVKM. Full variable domain (missing parts from reference TRBV28 and TRBJ1-1): DVKVTQSSRYLVKRTGEKVFLECVQDMDHENMFWYRQDPGLGLRLIYFSYDVKMKEKGDIPEGYSVSREKKERFSLILESASTNQTSMYLCASSLREDNEAFFGQGTRLTVV.

CDR3 residues: CATSTTSGAQETQYF. The CDR3, as DNA: TGTGCCACCAGTACGACTAGCGGGGCCCAAGAGACCCAGTACTTC. V usage is TRBV24-1 and J usage is TRBJ2-5; 11 nucleotides line up with TRBD2. The length of the CDR3 is 15 residues. V lost 6 bases to trimming and J lost 1 base; unmatched junction nucleotides: 3. Germline V gene sequence: CDR1 KGHDR, CDR2 SFDVKD.

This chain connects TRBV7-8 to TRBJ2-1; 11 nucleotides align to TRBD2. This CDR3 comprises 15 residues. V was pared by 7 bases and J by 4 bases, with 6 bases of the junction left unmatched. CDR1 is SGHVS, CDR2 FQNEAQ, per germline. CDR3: CASTSLAGVYNEQFF. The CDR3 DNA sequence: TGTGCCAGCACCTCACTAGCGGGGGTATACAATGAGCAGTTCTTC.